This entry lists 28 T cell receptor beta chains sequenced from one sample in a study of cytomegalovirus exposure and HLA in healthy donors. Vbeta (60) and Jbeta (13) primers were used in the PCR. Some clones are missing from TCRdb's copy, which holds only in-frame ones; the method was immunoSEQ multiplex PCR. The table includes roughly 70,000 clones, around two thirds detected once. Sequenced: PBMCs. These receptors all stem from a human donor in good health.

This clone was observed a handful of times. The CDR3 is CASSLSGMNTEAFF. The CDR3 coding sequence is TGTGCCAGCAGCTTGTCAGGCATGAACACTGAAGCTTTCTTT. V is TRBV5-4 and J is TRBJ1-1; no reliable D call. The germline V gene has CDR1 SGHNT and CDR2 YYREEE (reference sequence). This CDR3 region has 14 residues. The V and J ends lost 1 base and 0 bases respectively, with 7 bases between them.

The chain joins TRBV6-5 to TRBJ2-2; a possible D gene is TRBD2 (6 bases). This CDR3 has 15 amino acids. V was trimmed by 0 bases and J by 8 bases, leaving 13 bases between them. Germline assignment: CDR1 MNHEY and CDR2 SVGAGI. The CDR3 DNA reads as TGTGCCAGCAGTTACTCTGGGGGAGGTAAAGGGGAGCTGTTTTTT. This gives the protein CASSYSGGGKGELFF.

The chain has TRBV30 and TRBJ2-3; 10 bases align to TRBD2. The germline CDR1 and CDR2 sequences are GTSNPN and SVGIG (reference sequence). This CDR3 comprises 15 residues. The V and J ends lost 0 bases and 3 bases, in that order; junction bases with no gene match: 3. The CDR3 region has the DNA TGTGCCTGGAGTGTAGTACTAGCGGGAACAGATACGCAGTATTTT. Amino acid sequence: CAWSVVLAGTDTQYF.

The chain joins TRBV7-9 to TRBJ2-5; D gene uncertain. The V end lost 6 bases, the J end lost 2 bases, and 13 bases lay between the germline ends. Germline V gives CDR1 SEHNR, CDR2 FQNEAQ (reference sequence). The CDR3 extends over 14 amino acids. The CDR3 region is CASSSDPSQETQYF. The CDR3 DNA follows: TGTGCCAGCAGTTCAGACCCTAGTCAAGAGACCCAGTACTTC.

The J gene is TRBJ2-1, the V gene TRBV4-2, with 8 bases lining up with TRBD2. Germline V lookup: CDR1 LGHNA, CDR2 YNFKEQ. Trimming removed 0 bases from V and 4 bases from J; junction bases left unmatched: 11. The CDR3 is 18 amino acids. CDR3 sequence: CASSQESQSSGLYNEQFF. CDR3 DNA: TGTGCCAGCAGCCAAGAGAGCCAATCTAGCGGGCTATACAATGAGCAGTTCTTC.

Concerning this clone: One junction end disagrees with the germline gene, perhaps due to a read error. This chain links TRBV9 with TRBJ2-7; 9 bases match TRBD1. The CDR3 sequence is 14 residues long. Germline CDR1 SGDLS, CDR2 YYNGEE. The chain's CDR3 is CAISVGQGPYEQYF. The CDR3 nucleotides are TGTGCCATCAGCGTGGGACAGGGCCCCTACGAGCAGTACTTC.

CDR3 protein: CSVDVGGYGYTF. CDR3 DNA: TGCAGCGTTGATGTCGGGGGCTATGGCTACACCTTC. The rearrangement links TRBV29-1 to TRBJ1-2; maybe TRBD1 (5 bases). The CDR3 covers 12 residues. The V end was cut by 3 bases, the J end by 4 bases, with 9 bases between. The V gene's germline CDR1 is SQVTM and CDR2 ANQGSEA.

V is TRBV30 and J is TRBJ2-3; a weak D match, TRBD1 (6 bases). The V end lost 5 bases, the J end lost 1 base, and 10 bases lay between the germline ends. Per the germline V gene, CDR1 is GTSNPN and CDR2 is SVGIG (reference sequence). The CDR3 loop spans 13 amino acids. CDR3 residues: CAWGSGGTDTQYF. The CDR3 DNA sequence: TGTGCCTGGGGGTCAGGGGGCACAGATACGCAGTATTTT.

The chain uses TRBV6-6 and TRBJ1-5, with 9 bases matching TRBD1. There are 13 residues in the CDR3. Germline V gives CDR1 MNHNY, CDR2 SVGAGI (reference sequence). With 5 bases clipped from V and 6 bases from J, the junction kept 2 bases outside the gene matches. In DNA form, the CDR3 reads TGTGCCAGCAGTCGGGACAGGGTTCAGCCCCAGCATTTT. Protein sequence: CASSRDRVQPQHF.

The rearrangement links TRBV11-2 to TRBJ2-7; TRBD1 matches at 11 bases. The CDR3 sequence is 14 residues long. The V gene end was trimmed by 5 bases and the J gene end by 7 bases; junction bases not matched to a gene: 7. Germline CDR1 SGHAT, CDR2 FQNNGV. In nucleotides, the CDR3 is TGTGCCAGCAGCCCCGGACAGGGGGCGAGGGAGCAGTACTTC. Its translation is CASSPGQGAREQYF.

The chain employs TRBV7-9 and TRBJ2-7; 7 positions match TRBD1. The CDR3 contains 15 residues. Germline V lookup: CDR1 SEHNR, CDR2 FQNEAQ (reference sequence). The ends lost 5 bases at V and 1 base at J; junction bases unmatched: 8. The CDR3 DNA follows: TGTGCCAGCAGCACCGGGACAGTATCTTCCTACGAGCAGTACTTC. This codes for CASSTGTVSSYEQYF.

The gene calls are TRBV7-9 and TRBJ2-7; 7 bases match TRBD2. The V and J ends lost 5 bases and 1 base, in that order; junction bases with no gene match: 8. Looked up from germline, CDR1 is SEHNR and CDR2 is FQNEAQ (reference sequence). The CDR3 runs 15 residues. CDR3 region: CASSPGSGASYEQYF. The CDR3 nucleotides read TGTGCCAGCAGCCCAGGGAGCGGGGCATCCTACGAGCAGTACTTC.

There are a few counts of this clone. CDR3 loop: CASGLGGWRNTEAFF. The CDR3 DNA is TGTGCTAGTGGTTTAGGAGGGTGGAGGAACACTGAAGCTTTCTTT. This chain uses TRBV12-5 with TRBJ1-1; no definite D call. The germline V and J ends were trimmed by 3 bases and 1 base, with 12 bases remaining between them. Germline V gives CDR1 LGHNT, CDR2 FRNRAP. The CDR3 is made up of 15 amino acids.

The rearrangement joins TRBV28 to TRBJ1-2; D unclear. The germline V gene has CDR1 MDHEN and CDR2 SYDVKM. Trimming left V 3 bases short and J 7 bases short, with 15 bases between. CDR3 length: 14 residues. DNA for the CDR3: TGTGCCAGCAGTTTGTTACAGTTGATTGGTGGCTACACCTTC. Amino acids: CASSLLQLIGGYTF.

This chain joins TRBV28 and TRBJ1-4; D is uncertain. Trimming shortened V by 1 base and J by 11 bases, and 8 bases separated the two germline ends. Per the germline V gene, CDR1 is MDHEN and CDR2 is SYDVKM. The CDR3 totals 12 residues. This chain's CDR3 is CASSLSGSKLFF. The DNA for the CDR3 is TGTGCCAGCAGTTTATCCGGGAGTAAACTGTTTTTT.

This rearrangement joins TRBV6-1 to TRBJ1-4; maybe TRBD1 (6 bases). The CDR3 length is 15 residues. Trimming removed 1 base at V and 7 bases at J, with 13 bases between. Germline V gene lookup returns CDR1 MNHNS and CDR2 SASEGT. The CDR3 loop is CASSEGSGETEKLFF. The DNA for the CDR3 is TGTGCCAGCAGTGAAGGGTCAGGGGAAACTGAAAAACTGTTTTTT.

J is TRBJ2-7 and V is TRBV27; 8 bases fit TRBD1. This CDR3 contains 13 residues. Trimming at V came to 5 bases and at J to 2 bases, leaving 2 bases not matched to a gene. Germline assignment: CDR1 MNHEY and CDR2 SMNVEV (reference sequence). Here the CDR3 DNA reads TGTGCCAGCAGTAGGGGACAGGCCTACGAGCAGTACTTC. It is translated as CASSRGQAYEQYF.

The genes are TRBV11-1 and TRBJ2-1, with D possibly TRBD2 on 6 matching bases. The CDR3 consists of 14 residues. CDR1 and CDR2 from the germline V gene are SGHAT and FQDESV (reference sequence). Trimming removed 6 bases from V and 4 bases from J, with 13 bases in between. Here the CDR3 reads CASRRDFSYNEQFF. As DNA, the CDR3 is TGTGCCAGCAGACGGGACTTCTCGTACAATGAGCAGTTCTTC.

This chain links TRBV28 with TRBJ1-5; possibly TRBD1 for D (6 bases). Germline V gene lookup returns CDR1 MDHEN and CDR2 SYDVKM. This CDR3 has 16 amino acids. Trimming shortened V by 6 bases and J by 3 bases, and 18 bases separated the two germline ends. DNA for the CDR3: TGTGCCAGCAGCTTGTACGGGACACTTAACAATCAGCCCCAGCATTTT. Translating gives CASSLYGTLNNQPQHF.

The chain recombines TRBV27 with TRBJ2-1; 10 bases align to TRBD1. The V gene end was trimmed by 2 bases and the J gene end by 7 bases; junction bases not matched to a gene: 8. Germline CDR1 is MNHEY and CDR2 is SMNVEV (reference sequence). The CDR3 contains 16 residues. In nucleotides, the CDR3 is TGTGCCAGCAGTTTACCGACAGGGGGCAGGGGGAATGAGCAGTTCTTC. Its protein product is CASSLPTGGRGNEQFF.

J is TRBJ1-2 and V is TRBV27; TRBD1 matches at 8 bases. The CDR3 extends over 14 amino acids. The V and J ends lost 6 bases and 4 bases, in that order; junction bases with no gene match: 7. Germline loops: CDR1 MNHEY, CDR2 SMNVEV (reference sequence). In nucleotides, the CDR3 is TGTGCCAGCAGCCCTGGACAGGGAGGCTATGGCTACACCTTC. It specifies CASSPGQGGYGYTF.

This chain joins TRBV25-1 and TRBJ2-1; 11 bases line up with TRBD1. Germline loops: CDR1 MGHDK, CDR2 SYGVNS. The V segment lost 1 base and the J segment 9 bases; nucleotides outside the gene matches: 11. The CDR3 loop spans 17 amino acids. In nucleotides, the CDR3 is TGTGCCAGCAGTGAATCGGGGGGGACAGGGGGTGCGGGTGAGCAGTTCTTC. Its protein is CASSESGGTGGAGEQFF.

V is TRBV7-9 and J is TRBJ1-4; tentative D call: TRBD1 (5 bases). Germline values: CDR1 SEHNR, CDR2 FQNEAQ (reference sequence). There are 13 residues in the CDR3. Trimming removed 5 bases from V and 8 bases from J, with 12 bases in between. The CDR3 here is CASSPGGEEKLFF. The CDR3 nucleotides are TGTGCCAGCAGCCCCGGGGGGGAGGAAAAACTGTTTTTT.

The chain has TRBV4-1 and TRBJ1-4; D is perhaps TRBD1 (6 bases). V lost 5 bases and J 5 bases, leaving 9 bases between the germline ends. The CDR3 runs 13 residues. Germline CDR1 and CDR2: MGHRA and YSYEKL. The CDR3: CASSWQGNEKLFF. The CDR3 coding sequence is TGCGCCAGCAGCTGGCAGGGGAATGAAAAACTGTTTTTT.

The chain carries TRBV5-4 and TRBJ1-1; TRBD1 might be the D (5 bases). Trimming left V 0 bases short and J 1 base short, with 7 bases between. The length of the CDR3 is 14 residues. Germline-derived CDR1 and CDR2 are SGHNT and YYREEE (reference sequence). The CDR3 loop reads CASSLGRENTEAFF. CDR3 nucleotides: TGTGCCAGCAGCTTGGGCAGGGAGAACACTGAAGCTTTCTTT.

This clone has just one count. CDR3 residues: CASSPQGRLQETQYF. For the CDR3, the DNA is TGTGCCAGCAGCCCCCAGGGGAGATTACAAGAGACCCAGTACTTC. The chain recombines TRBV7-8 with TRBJ2-5; possibly TRBD1 for D (6 bases). V was trimmed by 5 bases and J by 2 bases, leaving 15 bases between them. CDR1 is SGHVS and CDR2 is FQNEAQ in the germline V gene. This CDR3 is built from 15 residues.

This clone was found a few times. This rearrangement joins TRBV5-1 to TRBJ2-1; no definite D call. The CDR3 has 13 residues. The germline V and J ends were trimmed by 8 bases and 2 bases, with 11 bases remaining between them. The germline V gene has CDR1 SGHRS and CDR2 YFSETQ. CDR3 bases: TGCGCCAGGGGCGAATTCGCCTACAATGAGCAGTTCTTC. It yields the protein CARGEFAYNEQFF.

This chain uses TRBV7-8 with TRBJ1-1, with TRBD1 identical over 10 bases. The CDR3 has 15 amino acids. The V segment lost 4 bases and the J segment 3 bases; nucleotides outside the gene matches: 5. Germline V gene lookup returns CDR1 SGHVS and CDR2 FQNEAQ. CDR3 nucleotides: TGTGCCAGCAGCTCCCGGACAGGGGGGGACACTGAAGCTTTCTTT. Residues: CASSSRTGGDTEAFF.